This TCR beta chain was recorded in a study of blood T cell repertoires in COVID-19. Study summary: There were acute and convalescent COVID-19 samples, and they came from the United States, Italy and Spain. Sources were T cells, B-cell-depleted T cells, or PBMCs; the material itself was cDNA or gDNA.

Authors' processing steps: How many nucleated cells were present was estimated from reference gene primer amplification. Assay used: immunoSEQ multiplex PCR; TCRdb lists only in-frame clones, some missing. The DNA gave D and trimming, while V, J and clone size come from that table. The repertoire holds 120,000 to 150,000 clones, with 85% to 90% as singletons. The germline V gene has CDR1 SGHVS and CDR2 FNYEAQ. The CDR3 is 18 amino acids. V was clipped by 1 base and J by 0 bases, with 16 bases between them. The chain has TRBV7-6 and TRBJ1-3; D gene unclear. The sequenced material came from peripheral blood. The source is an elderly woman with acute or convalescent COVID-19. CDR3 DNA sequence: TGTGCCAGCAGCTTAGGAGGCTTATGGGAGACCTCTGGAAACACCATATATTTT. It yields the protein CASSLGGLWETSGNTIYF.